These T cell receptor beta chains were read from a single sample in a study of blood T cell repertoires in COVID-19. Repertoires were generated with immunoSEQ multiplex PCR, while TCRdb's copy carries only in-frame clones and drops some. The sample has about 220,000 clones; 84% are singletons. The sequenced sample was PBMCs or T cells enriched from blood (not recorded which). Receptor source: a woman aged 40 to 50 who had recovered from COVID-19. Each CDR3 is given with its conserved first and last residue. The D gene is left open where the match is weak. Part of the rows lack a size; the others show once, few, many or a class for expanded clones.

TRBV27	-	-	TRBJ2-1	CASSLGRGEQFF	TGTGCCAGCAGTTTAGGGCGGGGTGAGCAGTTCTTC
TRBV7-9	-	-	TRBJ1-1	CASSSPGHPNTEAFF	TGTGCCAGCAGCTCTCCGGGACACCCGAACACTGAAGCTTTCTTT
TRBV5-1	-	TRBD1	TRBJ1-1	CASSFRDRGLNTEAFF	TGCGCCAGCAGCTTCCGGGACAGGGGGCTGAACACTGAAGCTTTCTTT
TRBV10-1	-	-	TRBJ2-1	CASSESRGRAGDTGEQFF	TGCGCCAGCAGTGAGTCGAGGGGTCGGGCAGGGGACACCGGTGAGCAGTTCTTC
TRBV27	-	TRBD2	TRBJ2-3	CASSLLTSGLRGTDTQYF	TGTGCCAGCAGTTTATTGACTAGCGGGTTGAGGGGCACAGATACGCAGTATTTT
TRBV11-2	-	-	TRBJ2-2	CASISGSYTGELFF	TGTGCCAGCATTTCCGGGAGTTACACCGGGGAGCTGTTTTTT
TRBV7-9	-	-	TRBJ2-3	CASSLATAGIDTQYF	TGTGCCAGCAGCTTAGCGACGGCGGGAATAGATACGCAGTATTTT
TRBV11-2	many	TRBD1	TRBJ1-1	CASSLRQGWSAEAFF	TGTGCCAGCAGCCTAAGACAGGGTTGGTCCGCTGAAGCTTTCTTT
TRBV5-1	-	-	TRBJ1-3	CASSSGEIGNTIYF	TGCGCCAGCAGCTCGGGTGAGATCGGAAACACCATATATTTT
TRBV4-1	-	TRBD2	TRBJ2-7	CASSQDGVAGDYEQYF	TGCGCCAGCAGCCAAGATGGAGTAGCGGGAGACTACGAGCAGTACTTC
TRBV7-2	-	-	TRBJ2-3	CASNPGLITDTQYF	TGTGCCAGCAACCCGGGGTTAATCACAGATACGCAGTATTTT
TRBV18	-	-	TRBJ2-7	CASSPSDSNYEQYF	TGTGCCAGCTCACCATCGGACTCGAACTACGAGCAGTACTTC
TRBV30	-	-	TRBJ1-5	CAWSVPGGVQPQHF	TGTGCCTGGAGTGTACCGGGGGGGGTTCAGCCCCAGCATTTT
TRBV2	few	TRBD2	TRBJ2-1	CASTASGGPYNEQFF	TGTGCCAGCACGGCTAGCGGGGGGCCATACAATGAGCAGTTCTTC
TRBV24-1	-	-	TRBJ2-1	CATGGFGSPRSEQFF	TGTGCCACCGGGGGGTTCGGGAGTCCGAGGAGTGAGCAGTTCTTC
TRBV6-5	once	TRBD2	TRBJ2-1	CASSYRTGLAGNEQFF	TGTGCCAGCAGTTACAGGACGGGACTAGCGGGCAATGAGCAGTTCTTC
TRBV4-1	-	-	TRBJ1-2	CASSQGQLPNYGYTF	TGCGCCAGCAGCCAGGGGCAGCTACCTAACTATGGCTACACCTTC
TRBV2	-	-	TRBJ2-7	CASRDRPREQYF	TGTGCCAGCAGAGACAGACCCCGAGAGCAGTACTTC
TRBV7-9	few	TRBD1	TRBJ2-2	CASSTRRRTGRSGELFF	TGTGCCAGCAGCACCCGCCGACGGACAGGGCGTTCCGGGGAGCTGTTTTTT
TRBV7-3	-	TRBD2	TRBJ2-1	CASSLTGLAGYNEQFF	TGTGCCAGCAGCTTAACCGGCCTAGCGGGTTACAATGAGCAGTTCTTC
TRBV12-3/TRBV12-4	-	-	TRBJ1-4	CASRTSGGEKLFF	TGTGCCAGCAGGACCTCGGGAGGTGAAAAACTGTTTTTT
TRBV30	-	-	TRBJ1-6	CAWRYGADSPLHF	TGTGCCTGGAGGTATGGGGCCGATTCACCCCTCCACTTT
TRBV27	-	-	TRBJ1-6	CASSLGVSRGSPLHF	TGTGCCAGCAGTTTAGGCGTCTCAAGGGGTTCACCCCTCCACTTT
TRBV11-2	few	TRBD1	TRBJ1-1	CASSRDRGAEAFF	TGTGCCAGCAGCCGTGACAGGGGCGCTGAAGCTTTCTTT
TRBV9	-	TRBD2	TRBJ2-5	CASSSGLVQETQYF	TGTGCCAGCAGCTCAGGACTAGTCCAAGAGACCCAGTACTTC
TRBV6-6	-	TRBD1	TRBJ2-5	CASSFRQGSSQETQYF	TGTGCCAGCAGTTTTAGACAGGGGTCCTCCCAAGAGACCCAGTACTTC
TRBV7-2	-	TRBD1	TRBJ2-7	CASSRDRSSYEQYF	TGTGCCAGCAGTAGGGACAGGAGCTCCTACGAGCAGTACTTC
TRBV19	-	TRBD2	TRBJ2-1	CASSMGGFGEQFF	TGTGCCAGTAGTATGGGGGGGTTTGGTGAGCAGTTCTTC
TRBV2	-	TRBD1	TRBJ1-4	CASSPGQGRAANEKLFF	TGTGCCAGCAGTCCCGGACAGGGGAGAGCGGCTAATGAAAAACTGTTTTTT